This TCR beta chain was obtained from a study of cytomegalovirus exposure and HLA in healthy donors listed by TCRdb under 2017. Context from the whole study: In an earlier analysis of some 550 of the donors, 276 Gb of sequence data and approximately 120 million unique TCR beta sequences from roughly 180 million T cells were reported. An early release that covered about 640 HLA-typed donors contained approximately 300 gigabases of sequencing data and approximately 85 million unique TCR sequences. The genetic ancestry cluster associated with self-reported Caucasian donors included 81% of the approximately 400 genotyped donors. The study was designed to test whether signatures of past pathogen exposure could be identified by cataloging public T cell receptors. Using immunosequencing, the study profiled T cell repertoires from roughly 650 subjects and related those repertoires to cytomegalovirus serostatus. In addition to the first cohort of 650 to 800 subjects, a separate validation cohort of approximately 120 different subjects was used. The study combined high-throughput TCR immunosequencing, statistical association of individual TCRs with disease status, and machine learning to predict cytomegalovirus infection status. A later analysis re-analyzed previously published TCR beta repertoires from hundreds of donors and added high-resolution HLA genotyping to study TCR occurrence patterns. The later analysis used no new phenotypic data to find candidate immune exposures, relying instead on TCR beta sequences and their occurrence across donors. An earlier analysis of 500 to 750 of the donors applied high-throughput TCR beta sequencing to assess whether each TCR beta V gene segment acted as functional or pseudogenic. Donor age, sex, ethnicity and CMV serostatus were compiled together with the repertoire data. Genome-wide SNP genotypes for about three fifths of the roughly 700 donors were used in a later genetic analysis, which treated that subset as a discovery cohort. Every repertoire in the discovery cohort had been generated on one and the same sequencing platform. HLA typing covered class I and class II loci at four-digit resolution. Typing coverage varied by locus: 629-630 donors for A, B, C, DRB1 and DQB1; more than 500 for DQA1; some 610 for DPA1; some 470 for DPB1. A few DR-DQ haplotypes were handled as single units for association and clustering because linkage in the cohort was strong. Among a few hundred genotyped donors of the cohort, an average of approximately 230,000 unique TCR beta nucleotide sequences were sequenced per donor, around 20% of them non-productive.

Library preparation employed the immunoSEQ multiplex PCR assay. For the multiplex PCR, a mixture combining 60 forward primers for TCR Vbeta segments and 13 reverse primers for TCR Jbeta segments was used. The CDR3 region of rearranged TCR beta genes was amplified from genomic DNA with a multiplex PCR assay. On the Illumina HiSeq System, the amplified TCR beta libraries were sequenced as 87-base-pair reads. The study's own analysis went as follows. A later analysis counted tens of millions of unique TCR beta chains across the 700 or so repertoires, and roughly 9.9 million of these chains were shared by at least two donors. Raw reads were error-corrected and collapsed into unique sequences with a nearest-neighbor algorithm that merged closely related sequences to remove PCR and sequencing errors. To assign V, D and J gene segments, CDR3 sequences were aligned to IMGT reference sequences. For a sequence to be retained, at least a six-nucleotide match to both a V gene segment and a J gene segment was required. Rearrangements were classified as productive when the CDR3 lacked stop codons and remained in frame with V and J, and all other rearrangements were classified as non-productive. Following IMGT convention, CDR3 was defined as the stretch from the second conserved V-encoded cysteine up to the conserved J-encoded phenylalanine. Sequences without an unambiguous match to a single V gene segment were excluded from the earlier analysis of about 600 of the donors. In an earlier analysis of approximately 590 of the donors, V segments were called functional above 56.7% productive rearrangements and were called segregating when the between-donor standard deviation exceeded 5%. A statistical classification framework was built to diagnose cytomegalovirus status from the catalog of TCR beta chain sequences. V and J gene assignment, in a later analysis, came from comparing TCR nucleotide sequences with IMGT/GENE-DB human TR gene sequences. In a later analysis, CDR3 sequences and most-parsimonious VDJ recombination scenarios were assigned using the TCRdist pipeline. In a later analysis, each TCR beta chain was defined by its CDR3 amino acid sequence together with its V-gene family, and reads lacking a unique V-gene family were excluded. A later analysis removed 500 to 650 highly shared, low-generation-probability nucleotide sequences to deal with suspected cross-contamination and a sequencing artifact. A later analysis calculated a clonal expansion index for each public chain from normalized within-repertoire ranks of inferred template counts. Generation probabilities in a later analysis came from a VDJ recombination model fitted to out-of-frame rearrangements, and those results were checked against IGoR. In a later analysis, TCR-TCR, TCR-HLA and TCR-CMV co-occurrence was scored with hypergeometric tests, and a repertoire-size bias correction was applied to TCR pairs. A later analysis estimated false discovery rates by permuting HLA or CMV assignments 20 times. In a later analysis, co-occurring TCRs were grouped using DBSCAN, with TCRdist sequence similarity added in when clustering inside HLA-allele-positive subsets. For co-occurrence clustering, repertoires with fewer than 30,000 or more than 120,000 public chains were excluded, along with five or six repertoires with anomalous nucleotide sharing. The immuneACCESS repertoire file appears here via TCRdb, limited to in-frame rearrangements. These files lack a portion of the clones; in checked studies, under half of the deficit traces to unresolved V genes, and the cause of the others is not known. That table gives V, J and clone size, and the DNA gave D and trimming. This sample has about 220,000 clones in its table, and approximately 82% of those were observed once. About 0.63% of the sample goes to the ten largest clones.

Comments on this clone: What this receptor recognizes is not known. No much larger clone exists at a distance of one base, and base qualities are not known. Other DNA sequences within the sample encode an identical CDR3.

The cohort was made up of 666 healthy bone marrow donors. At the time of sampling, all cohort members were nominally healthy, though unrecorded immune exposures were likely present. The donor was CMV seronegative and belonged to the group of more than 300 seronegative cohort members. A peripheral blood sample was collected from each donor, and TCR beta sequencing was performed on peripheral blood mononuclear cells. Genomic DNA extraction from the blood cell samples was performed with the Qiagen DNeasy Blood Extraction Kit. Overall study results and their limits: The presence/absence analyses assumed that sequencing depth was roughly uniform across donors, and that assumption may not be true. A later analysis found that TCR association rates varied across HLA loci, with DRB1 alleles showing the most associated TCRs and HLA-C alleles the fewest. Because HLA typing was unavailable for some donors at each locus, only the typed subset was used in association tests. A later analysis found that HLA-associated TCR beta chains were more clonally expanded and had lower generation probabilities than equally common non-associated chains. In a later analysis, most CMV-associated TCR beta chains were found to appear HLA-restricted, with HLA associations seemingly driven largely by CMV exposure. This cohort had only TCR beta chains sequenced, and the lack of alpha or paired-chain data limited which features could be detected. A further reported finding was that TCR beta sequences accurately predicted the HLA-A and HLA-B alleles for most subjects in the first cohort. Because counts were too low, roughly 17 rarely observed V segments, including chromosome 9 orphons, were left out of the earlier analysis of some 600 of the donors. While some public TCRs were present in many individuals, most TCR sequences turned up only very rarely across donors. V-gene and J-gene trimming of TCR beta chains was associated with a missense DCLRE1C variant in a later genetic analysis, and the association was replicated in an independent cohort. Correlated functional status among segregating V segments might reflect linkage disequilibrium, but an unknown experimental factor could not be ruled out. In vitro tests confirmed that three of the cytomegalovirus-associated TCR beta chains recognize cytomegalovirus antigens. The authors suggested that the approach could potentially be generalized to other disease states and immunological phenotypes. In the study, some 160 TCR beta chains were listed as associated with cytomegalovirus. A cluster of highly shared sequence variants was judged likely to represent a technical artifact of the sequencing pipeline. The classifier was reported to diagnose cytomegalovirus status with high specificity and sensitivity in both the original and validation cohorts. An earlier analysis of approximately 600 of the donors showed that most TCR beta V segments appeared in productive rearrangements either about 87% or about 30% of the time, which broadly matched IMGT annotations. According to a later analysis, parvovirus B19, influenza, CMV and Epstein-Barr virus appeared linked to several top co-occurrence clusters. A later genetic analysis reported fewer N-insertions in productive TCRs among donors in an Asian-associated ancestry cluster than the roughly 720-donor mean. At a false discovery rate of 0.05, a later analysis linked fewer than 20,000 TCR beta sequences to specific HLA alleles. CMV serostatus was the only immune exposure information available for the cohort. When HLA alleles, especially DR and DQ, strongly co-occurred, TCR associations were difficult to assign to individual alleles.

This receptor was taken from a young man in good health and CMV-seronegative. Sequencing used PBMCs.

The DNA sequence reads TGTGCCAGCAGCTTGGCTCAGAACTATGGCTACACCTTC. This sequence encodes CASSLAQNYGYTF. The rearrangement joined TRBV5-6 to TRBJ1-2; no D segment can be confidently identified. CDR1 and CDR2, per the germline V gene, are SGHDT and YYEEEE. From its cysteine to its phenylalanine, the CDR3 spans 13 amino acids. Kept here is only the CDR3 DNA, which spans 39 bases and is read in frame from base 1. Cut back by 0 bases and 2 bases, the V and J ends lie 5 bases apart.